This record looks at one T cell receptor beta chain sequence and its context. Urothelial carcinoma affected the patients, and it was locally advanced or metastatic. The ends lost 3 bases at V and 8 bases at J; junction bases unmatched: 5. Germline-derived CDR1 and CDR2 are SGHNT and YYREEE (reference sequence). This CDR3 region has 13 residues. The sample is drawn from a study of PD-L1 blockade in urothelial cancer. Study details: The study started patients on atezolizumab at some point between 2013 and 2015, giving 1,200 mg intravenously every 3 weeks. Patients with male sex and bladder-origin urothelial cancer accounted for about 90% of the 29 enrolled. Each blood sample yielded a median of about 130,000 T cells.

The protocol was immunoSEQ multiplex PCR, while the TCRdb copy is restricted to in-frame clones and leaves out a portion. The sample has about 39,000 clones, around 89% seen once. The input for sequencing was PBMCs, taken around atezolizumab (anti-PD-L1) treatment. The chain has TRBV5-4 and TRBJ2-1, with TRBD1 matching 7 bases. The origin of this receptor is a man aged 55 to 70 with urothelial cancer. The CDR3 here is CASSSKTGYEQFF. The DNA for the CDR3 is TGTGCCAGCAGCTCTAAGACAGGGTATGAGCAGTTCTTC.